Listed here is a single T cell receptor (beta chain). V gave up 0 bases and J gave up 0 bases, with 9 bases separating them. This CDR3 spans 16 amino acids. Germline CDR1 is ENHRY and CDR2 is SYGVKD. Healthy HIV-negative adults with no recent acute infections or vaccinations were recruited as donors. It was into CD45RA+ naive and CD45RA-negative memory subsets that the CD4+ cells were split. The data originate from a study of shared clonotypes between healthy human individuals. Generated by immunoSEQ multiplex PCR, the TCRdb table keeps only in-frame clones and is missing some. The data contain 330,000 or so clones, less than 85% of them singletons.

J is TRBJ1-3 and V is TRBV10-3; D remains unclear. The sequenced sample consisted of memory CD4+ T cells sorted from blood. Indicated subset: CD45RA-negative fraction. This receptor was identified in a man aged 30 to 39 in good health. CDR3 bases: TGTGCCATCAGTGAGTCCACCGGTAGCTCTGGAAACACCATATATTTT. Its protein is CAISESTGSSGNTIYF.